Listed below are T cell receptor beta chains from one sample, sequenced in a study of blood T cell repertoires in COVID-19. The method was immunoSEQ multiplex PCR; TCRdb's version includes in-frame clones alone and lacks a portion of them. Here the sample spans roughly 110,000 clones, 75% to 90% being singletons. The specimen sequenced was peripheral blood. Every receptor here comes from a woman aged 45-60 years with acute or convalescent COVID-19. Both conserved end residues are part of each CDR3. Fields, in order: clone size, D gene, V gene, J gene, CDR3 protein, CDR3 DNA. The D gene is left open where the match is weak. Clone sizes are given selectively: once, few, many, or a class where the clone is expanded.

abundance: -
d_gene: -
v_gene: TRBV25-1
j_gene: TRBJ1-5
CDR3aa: CASSGGLSQPQHF
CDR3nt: TGTGCCAGCAGTGGCGGCCTTTCTCAGCCCCAGCATTTT

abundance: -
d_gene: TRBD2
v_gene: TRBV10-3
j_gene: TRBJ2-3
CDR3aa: CAIRGGLAGTDTQYF
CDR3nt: TGTGCCATCAGAGGGGGACTAGCGGGCACAGATACGCAGTATTTT

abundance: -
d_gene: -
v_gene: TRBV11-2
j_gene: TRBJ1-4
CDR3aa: CASSLQPGLSNEKLFF
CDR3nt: TGTGCCAGCAGCTTACAACCGGGACTGTCAAATGAAAAACTGTTTTTT

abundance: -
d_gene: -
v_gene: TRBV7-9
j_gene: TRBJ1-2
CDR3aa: CASSSSSGIGSYTF
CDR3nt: TGTGCCAGCAGCTCCTCCTCGGGGATCGGGAGCTACACCTTC

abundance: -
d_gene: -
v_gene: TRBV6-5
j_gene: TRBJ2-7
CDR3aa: CASSYSFQQRRYEQYF
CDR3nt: TGTGCCAGCAGTTACTCCTTCCAGCAGCGGCGCTACGAGCAGTACTTC

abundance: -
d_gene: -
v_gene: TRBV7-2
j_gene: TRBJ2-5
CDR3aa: CASSLPLSGGSQETQYF
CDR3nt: TGTGCCAGCAGCTTACCGCTTAGCGGAGGGAGCCAAGAGACCCAGTACTTC

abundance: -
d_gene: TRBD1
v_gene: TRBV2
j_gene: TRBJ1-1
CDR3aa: CASSEGGTGIEAFF
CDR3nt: TGTGCCAGCAGTGAAGGAGGGACAGGGATTGAAGCTTTCTTT

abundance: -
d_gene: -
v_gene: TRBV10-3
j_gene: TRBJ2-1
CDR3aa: CAIRPHDNNEQFF
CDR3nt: TGTGCCATCAGGCCACATGACAACAATGAGCAGTTCTTC

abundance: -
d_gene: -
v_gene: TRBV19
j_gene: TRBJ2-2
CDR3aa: CASSILQDPTGELFF
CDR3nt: TGTGCCAGTAGTATCTTACAGGACCCAACCGGGGAGCTGTTTTTT

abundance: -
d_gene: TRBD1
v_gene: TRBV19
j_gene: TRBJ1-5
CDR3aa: CASSGTDLQHF
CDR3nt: TGTGCCAGTAGTGGGACAGACCTCCAGCATTTT

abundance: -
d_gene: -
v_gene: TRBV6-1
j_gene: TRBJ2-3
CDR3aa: CASSDRGPTDTQYF
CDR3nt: TGTGCCAGCAGTGACAGGGGCCCGACAGATACGCAGTATTTT

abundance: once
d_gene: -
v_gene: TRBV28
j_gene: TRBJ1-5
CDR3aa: CASSPSQGPNQPQHF
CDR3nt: TGTGCCAGCAGTCCGTCACAGGGCCCCAATCAGCCCCAGCATTTT

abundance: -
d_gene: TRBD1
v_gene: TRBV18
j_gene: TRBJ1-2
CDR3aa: CASSKKTGSSGYTF
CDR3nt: TGTGCCAGCTCAAAAAAGACAGGGTCGAGCGGCTACACCTTC

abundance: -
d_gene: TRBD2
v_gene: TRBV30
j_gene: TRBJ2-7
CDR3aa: CAWSVQDRGDEQYF
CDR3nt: TGTGCCTGGAGTGTACAGGACCGGGGGGACGAGCAGTACTTC

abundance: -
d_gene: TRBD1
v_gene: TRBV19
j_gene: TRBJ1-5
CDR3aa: CATATGNSNQPQHF
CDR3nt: TGTGCCACCGCGACAGGGAATAGCAATCAGCCCCAGCATTTT

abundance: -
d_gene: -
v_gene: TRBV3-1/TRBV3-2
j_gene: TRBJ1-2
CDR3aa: CASSWTRLVGSGYTF
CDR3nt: TGTGCCAGCAGCTGGACAAGATTGGTCGGATCGGGCTACACCTTC

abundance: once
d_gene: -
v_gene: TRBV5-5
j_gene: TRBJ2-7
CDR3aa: CASSPGGYEQYF
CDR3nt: TGTGCCAGCAGCCCCGGGGGTTACGAGCAGTACTTC

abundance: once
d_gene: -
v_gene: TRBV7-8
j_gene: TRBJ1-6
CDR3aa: CASSATRDSPLHF
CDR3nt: TGTGCCAGCAGCGCAACCCGGGATTCACCCCTCCACTTT

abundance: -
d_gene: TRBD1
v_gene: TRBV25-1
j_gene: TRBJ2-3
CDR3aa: CASTQQGSYTDTQYF
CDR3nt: TGTGCCAGCACTCAACAGGGGAGTTATACAGATACGCAGTATTTT

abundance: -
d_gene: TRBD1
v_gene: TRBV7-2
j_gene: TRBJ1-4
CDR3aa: CASSPTGGGNEKLFF
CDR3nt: TGTGCCAGCAGCCCGACAGGGGGAGGTAATGAAAAACTGTTTTTT

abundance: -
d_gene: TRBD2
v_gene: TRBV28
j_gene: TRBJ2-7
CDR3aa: CASSLLLAGGSYEQYF
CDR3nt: TGTGCCAGCAGCCTACTGCTAGCGGGAGGAAGCTACGAGCAGTACTTC

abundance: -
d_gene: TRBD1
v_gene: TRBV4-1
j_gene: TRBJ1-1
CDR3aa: CASSVRDSFTEAFF
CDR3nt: TGCGCCAGCAGCGTCCGGGACAGCTTCACTGAAGCTTTCTTT

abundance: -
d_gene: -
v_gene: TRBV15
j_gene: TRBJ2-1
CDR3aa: CATSRVGDGQFF
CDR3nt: TGTGCCACCAGCAGAGTGGGAGATGGGCAGTTCTTC

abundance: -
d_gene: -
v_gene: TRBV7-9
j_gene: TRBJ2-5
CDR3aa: CASSFRFGMWGPGETQYF
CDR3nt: TGTGCCAGCAGCTTTCGTTTTGGTATGTGGGGTCCGGGGGAGACCCAGTACTTC

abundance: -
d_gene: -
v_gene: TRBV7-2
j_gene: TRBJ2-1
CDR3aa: CASSFYGGEQFF
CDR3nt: TGTGCCAGCAGCTTTTACGGAGGTGAGCAGTTCTTC

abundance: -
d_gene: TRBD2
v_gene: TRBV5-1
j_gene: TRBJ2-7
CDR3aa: CASSATSGGLKQYF
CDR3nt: TGCGCCAGCAGCGCGACTAGCGGGGGACTGAAGCAGTACTTC

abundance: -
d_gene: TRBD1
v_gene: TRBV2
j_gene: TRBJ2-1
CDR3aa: CASRRVPQGNEQFF
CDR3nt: TGTGCCAGCAGGCGGGTCCCACAGGGGAATGAGCAGTTCTTC